This TCR beta chain was recovered during a study of T cells in Graves' hyperthyroidism and ophthalmopathy. Study results and caveats: Researchers report that a 13 V-J model separated ophthalmopathy from stable hyperthyroidism.

Per germline, CDR1 LNHDA and CDR2 SQIVND (reference sequence). The CDR3 consists of 14 residues. Trimming pared 2 bases from V and 6 bases from J, leaving 11 bases between. Patients counted as stable if ophthalmopathy did not develop within 18 months. The study left out patients who had uncontrolled infection, other autoimmune disease, pregnancy or lactation. Regarding this clonotype: Its antigen is currently unknown.

Amplified TCR beta CDR3 regions derived from RNA transcripts. Initially, a first-round RT-PCR of the TCR CDR3 employed the HTBI primer set. TCRdb re-derived calls from the multiplex PCR reads in MiXCR, one entry per CDR3 protein. The sample holds about 510,000 distinct CDR3 sequences; 11% to 15% are singletons and the top ten take approximately 14%. The chain carries TRBV19 and TRBJ2-4; D gene unclear. This sequence originates from a woman between 40 and 50 years old with Graves' hyperthyroidism. Sequencing input: blood. The CDR3 DNA reads TGTGCCAGTAGTATAAATGGCGCAGGAAACATTCAGTACTTC. It yields the protein CASSINGAGNIQYF.